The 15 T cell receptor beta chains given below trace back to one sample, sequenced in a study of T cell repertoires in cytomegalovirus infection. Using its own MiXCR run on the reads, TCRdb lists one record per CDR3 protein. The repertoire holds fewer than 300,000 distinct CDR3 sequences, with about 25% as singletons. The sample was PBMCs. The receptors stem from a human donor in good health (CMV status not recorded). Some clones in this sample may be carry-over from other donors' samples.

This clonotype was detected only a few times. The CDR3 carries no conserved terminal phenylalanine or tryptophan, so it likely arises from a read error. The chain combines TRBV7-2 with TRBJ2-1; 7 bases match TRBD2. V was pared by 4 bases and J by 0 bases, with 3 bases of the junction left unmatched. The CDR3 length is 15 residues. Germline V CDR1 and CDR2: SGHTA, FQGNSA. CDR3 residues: CASSSAGVSYNEQFS. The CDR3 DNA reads TGTGCCAGCAGCTCTGCGGGAGTCTCCTACAATGAGCAGTTCTCC.

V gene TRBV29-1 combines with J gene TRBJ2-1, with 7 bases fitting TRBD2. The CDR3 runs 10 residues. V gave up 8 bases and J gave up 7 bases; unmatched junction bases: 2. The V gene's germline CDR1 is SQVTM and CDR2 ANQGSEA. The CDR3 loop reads CSLGGNEQFF. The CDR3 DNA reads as TGCAGCTTGGGGGGGAATGAGCAGTTCTTC.

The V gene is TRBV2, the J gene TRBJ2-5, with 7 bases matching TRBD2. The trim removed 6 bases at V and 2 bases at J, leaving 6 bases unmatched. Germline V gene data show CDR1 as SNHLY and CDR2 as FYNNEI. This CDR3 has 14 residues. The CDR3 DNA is TGTGCCAGCAGAAGAACTAGCGCTCAAGAGACCCAGTACTTC. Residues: CASRRTSAQETQYF.

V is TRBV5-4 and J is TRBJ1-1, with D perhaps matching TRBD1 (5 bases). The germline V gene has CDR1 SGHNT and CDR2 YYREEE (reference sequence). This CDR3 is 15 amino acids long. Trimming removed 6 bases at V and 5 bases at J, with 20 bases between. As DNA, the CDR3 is TGTGCCAGCACCCTGAACACGGGGGTAGAGACTGAAGCTTTCTTT. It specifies CASTLNTGVETEAFF.

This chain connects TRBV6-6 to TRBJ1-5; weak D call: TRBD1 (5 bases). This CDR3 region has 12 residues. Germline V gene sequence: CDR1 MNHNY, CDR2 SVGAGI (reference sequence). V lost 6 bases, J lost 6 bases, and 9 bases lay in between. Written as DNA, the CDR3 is TGTGCCAGCAGCCGCAGGGTTCAGCCCCAGCATTTT. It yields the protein CASSRRVQPQHF.

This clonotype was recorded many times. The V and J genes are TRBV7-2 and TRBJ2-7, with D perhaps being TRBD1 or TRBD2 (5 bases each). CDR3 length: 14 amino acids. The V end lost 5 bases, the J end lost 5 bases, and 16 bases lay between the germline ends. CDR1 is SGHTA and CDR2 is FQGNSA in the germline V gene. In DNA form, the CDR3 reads TGTGCCAGCAGCGAGACCGGGGCCGGGGACGAGCAGTACTTC. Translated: CASSETGAGDEQYF.

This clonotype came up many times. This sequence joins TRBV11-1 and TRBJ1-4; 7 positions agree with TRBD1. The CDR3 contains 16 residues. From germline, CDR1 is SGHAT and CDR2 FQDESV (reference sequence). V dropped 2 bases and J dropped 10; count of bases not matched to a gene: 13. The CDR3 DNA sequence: TGTGCCAGCAGCTTATCTACCGGGACAGTGGTCGGAAAACTGTTTTTT. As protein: CASSLSTGTVVGKLFF.

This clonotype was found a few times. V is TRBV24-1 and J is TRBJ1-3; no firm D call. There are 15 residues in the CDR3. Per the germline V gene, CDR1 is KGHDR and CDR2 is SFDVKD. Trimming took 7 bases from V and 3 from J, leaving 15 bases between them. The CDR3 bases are TGTGCCACCAGCGGCGGGTTGCTTGGTGGAAACACCATATATTTT. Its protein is CATSGGLLGGNTIYF.

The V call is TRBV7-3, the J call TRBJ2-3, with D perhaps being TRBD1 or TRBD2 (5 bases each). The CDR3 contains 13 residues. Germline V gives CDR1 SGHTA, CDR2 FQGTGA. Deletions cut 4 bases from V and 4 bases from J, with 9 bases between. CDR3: CASSSTGPDTQYF. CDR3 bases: TGTGCCAGCAGCTCGACGGGGCCAGATACGCAGTATTTT.

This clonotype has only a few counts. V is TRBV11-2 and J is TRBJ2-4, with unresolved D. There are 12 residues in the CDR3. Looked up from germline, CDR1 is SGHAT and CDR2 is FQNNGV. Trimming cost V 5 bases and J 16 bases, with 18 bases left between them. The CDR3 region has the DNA TGTGCCAGCAGCCCTACGACCTTGTTCCATTACTTC. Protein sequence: CASSPTTLFHYF.

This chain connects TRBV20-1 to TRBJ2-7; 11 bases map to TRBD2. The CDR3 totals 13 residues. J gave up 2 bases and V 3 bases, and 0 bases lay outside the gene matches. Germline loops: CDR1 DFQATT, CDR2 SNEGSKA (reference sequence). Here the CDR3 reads CSASSGGAYEQYF. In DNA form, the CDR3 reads TGCAGTGCTAGTAGCGGGGGGGCCTACGAGCAGTACTTC.

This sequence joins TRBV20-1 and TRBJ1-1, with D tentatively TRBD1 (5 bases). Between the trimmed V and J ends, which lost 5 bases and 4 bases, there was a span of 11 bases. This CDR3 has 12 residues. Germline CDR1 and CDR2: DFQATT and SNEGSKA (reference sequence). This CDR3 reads CSAWDRTTEAFF. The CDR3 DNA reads TGCAGTGCTTGGGACCGAACCACTGAAGCTTTCTTT.

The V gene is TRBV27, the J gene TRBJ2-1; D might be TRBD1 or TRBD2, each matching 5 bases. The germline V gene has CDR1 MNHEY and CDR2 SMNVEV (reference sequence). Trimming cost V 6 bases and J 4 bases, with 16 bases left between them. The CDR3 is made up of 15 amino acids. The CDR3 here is CASSPDSEGYNEQFF. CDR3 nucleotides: TGTGCCAGCAGCCCAGACAGCGAGGGTTACAATGAGCAGTTCTTC.

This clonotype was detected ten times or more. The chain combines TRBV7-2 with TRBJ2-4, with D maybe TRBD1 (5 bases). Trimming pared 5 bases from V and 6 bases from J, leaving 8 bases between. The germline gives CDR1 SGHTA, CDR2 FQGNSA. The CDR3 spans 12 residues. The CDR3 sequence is CASSLTVNIQYF. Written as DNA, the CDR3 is TGTGCCAGCAGCCTGACAGTAAACATTCAGTACTTC.

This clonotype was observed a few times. The CDR3, as DNA: TGTGCCAGCAGTGAACGGACAGGGGTAGCCAAAAACATTCAGTACTTC. Translation gives CASSERTGVAKNIQYF. V gene TRBV2 combines with J gene TRBJ2-4, with 9 bases fitting TRBD1. Germline-derived CDR1 and CDR2 are SNHLY and FYNNEI. V shed 2 bases, J shed 0 bases, and the junction held 2 bases outside the gene matches. This CDR3 region has 16 residues.